The 5 T cell receptor beta chains given below trace back to one sample, sequenced in a study of Graves' ophthalmopathy and Graves' hyperthyroidism. The TCR beta CDR3 regions underwent amplification from RNA transcripts. HTBI primers served in a first-round RT-PCR, which a second-round multiplex PCR followed. TCRdb redid the calling of the multiplex PCR reads with MiXCR, one entry per CDR3 protein. The sample holds around 1,200,000 distinct CDR3 sequences, 36% seen once. Sequencing used peripheral blood or thyroid tissue (not recorded which). These receptors all come from an adult man with Graves' hyperthyroidism.

This clonotype was seen at least ten times. This rearrangement joins TRBV29-1 to TRBJ1-5, with 7 positions matching TRBD1. V was clipped by 6 bases and J by 4 bases; unmatched bases: 12. Germline V gene data show CDR1 as SQVTM and CDR2 as ANQGSEA. The CDR3 is 15 amino acids. This chain's CDR3 is CSVVWTGGGNQPQHF. Here the CDR3 DNA reads TGCAGCGTGGTATGGACAGGCGGAGGTAATCAGCCCCAGCATTTT.

This clonotype has a count of ten or more. The genes are TRBV5-1 and TRBJ1-1; 7 bases align to TRBD1. The CDR3 covers 15 residues. V lost 4 bases, J lost 5 bases, and 11 bases stayed unmatched. The V gene's germline CDR1 is SGHRS and CDR2 YFSETQ. CDR3 in DNA: TGCGCCAGCAGCATTGAACAGGGGTGGGGAACTGAAGCTTTCTTT. Translation gives CASSIEQGWGTEAFF.

This clonotype was seen many times. The chain couples TRBV20-1 to TRBJ2-5; the match to TRBD2 covers 9 bases. This CDR3 is 16 amino acids long. V lost 5 bases and J lost 5; bases outside the gene matches: 15. The germline V gene encodes CDR1 DFQATT and CDR2 SNEGSKA (reference sequence). For the CDR3, the DNA is TGCAGTGCTCAAGACGCGTCTAGCGGGGCAGGGGAGACCCAGTACTTC. It is translated as CSAQDASSGAGETQYF.

This chain uses TRBV5-4 with TRBJ2-7, with D perhaps TRBD1 (6 bases). CDR3 length: 12 amino acids. The V end lost 4 bases, the J end lost 12 bases, and 17 bases lay between the germline ends. Germline values: CDR1 SGHNT, CDR2 YYREEE (reference sequence). The CDR3 reads CASSLQGLEWYF. CDR3 DNA sequence: TGTGCCAGCAGCCTGCAGGGGCTGGAGTGGTACTTC.

Here the CDR3 DNA reads TGTGCCAGCAGAGAGAGTCGGAATCAGCCCCAGCATTTT. Protein product: CASRESRNQPQHF. The V and J genes are TRBV2 and TRBJ1-5; the D is unclear. Deletions cut 6 bases from V and 4 bases from J, with 10 bases between. The CDR3 has 13 residues. The germline CDR1 and CDR2 sequences are SNHLY and FYNNEI.